This TCR beta chain came from a study of Ad26.COV2.S vaccination and SARS-CoV-2 variants. At the level of the study: Doses of Ad26.COV2.S were injected into muscle once or twice, 56 days apart.

Treatment noted: roughly 19 received Ad26.COV2.S at low or high dose, single or two shots; several received placebo; per-sample allocation not given. Specimen acquisition occurred on day 63 following the initial vaccine or placebo injection. An adult aged 18-55 years in Boston served as the donor. It was Wuhan-strain SARS-CoV-2 spike that the Ad26 vaccine vector expressed. Trimming took 1 base from V and 2 from J; bases not matched to a gene: 5. CDR1 SGHAT and CDR2 FQNNGV come from the germline V gene. The CDR3 extends over 15 amino acids. Clones were read by immunoSEQ multiplex PCR, and TCRdb kept only the in-frame ones, dropping some. The table records about 420,000 clones, over 75% of them present only once. Regarding this clone: Its antigen remains unknown.

Whole-study findings and limits: Individuals receiving vaccine had higher spike-specific TCR breadth than placebo recipients did.

The specimen comprised peripheral blood, sampled in a trial of Ad26.COV2.S vaccine versus placebo. J is TRBJ2-7 and V is TRBV11-2; 7 positions match TRBD2. The sequence was obtained from a person aged 18-65 years who received the Ad26.COV2.S COVID-19 vaccine or a placebo. CDR3 sequence reads: CASSLVASGPYEQYF. Here the CDR3 DNA reads TGTGCCAGCAGCTTAGTGGCTAGCGGTCCCTACGAGCAGTACTTC.